One and the same sample provided the 21 T cell receptor beta chains below, sequenced in a study of cytomegalovirus exposure and HLA in healthy donors. This PCR relied on a set of 60 Vbeta primers and 13 Jbeta primers. Produced via immunoSEQ multiplex PCR; TCRdb's table is partial and in-frame only. Of some 220,000 clones listed, 77% were seen once; the top ten hold approximately 2.6%. Sequencing used PBMCs. The receptors were gathered from an older woman in good health and CMV-seropositive.

This sequence joins TRBV30 and TRBJ1-6, with no clear D. Trimming took off 0 bases at V and 9 bases at J, with 12 bases between the two ends. The germline V gene encodes CDR1 GTSNPN and CDR2 SVGIG (reference sequence). The CDR3 extends over 14 amino acids. The CDR3 DNA is TGTGCCTGGAGTGTAGACCGGGCGGGTTCACCCCTCCACTTT. It specifies CAWSVDRAGSPLHF.

The CDR3 loop is CASSPRTGTNTEAFF. Here the CDR3 DNA reads TGTGCCAGCAGCCCAAGGACAGGGACGAACACTGAAGCTTTCTTT. V usage is TRBV7-2 and J usage is TRBJ1-1; 8 bases are shared with TRBD1. The CDR3 runs to 15 residues. Trimming cost V 5 bases and J 1 base; bases outside gene matches: 6. Germline assignment: CDR1 SGHTA and CDR2 FQGNSA.

The chain recombines TRBV6-1 with TRBJ2-3, with 7 bases lining up with TRBD2. The germline V gene encodes CDR1 MNHNS and CDR2 SASEGT. The CDR3 is 15 residues long. The V segment lost 7 bases and the J segment 4 bases; nucleotides outside the gene matches: 11. In DNA, the CDR3 is TGTGCCAGCAAGTTAGTGAGCGGGATAGCAGATACGCAGTATTTT. It yields the protein CASKLVSGIADTQYF.

This chain joins TRBV5-6 and TRBJ2-7; weak D call: TRBD1 (5 bases). The CDR3 is 15 amino acids. Trimming stripped 3 bases from V and 6 bases from J, with 19 bases between. The germline gives CDR1 SGHDT, CDR2 YYEEEE. CDR3 sequence (DNA): TGTGCCAGCAGCTCCCCTCTACAGGAATCGGGCGAGCAGTACTTC. Its translation: CASSSPLQESGEQYF.

The chain joins TRBV18 to TRBJ1-4; the D gene is possibly TRBD1 (5 bases). CDR1 and CDR2 from the germline V gene are KGHSH and LQKENI. The CDR3 is 15 residues long. Trimming removed 7 bases at V and 0 bases at J, with 12 bases between. CDR3 protein: CASFRGGATNEKLFF. The CDR3 coding sequence is TGTGCCAGCTTTCGCGGGGGAGCAACTAATGAAAAACTGTTTTTT.

The rearrangement uses TRBV7-8 and TRBJ2-3, with D maybe TRBD1 (5 bases). CDR1 is SGHVS, CDR2 FQNEAQ, per germline. CDR3 size: 15 residues. V was cut by 7 bases and J by 0 bases, with 14 bases left in between. The CDR3, as DNA: TGTGCCAGCATCCCGACAGTTCCTAGCACAGATACGCAGTATTTT. Protein sequence: CASIPTVPSTDTQYF.

J is TRBJ2-3 and V is TRBV5-1; 8 bases are shared with TRBD2. Trimming cost V 6 bases and J 4 bases; bases outside gene matches: 7. CDR1 is SGHRS, CDR2 YFSETQ, per germline. This CDR3 contains 14 residues. This CDR3 is CASTTGGPSDTQYF. Here the CDR3 DNA reads TGCGCCAGCACCACGGGAGGGCCTTCAGATACGCAGTATTTT.

The chain links TRBV9 to TRBJ2-1, with D possibly matching TRBD2 (6 bases). The V end was cut by 4 bases, the J end by 4 bases, with 12 bases between. The CDR3 has 14 amino acids. Germline V gene data show CDR1 as SGDLS and CDR2 as YYNGEE. The CDR3 sequence: CASSLQDYYNEQFF. In DNA, the CDR3 is TGTGCCAGCAGCCTCCAGGACTATTACAATGAGCAGTTCTTC.

The V call is TRBV5-8, the J call TRBJ1-1, with D perhaps TRBD1 (6 bases). Germline assignment: CDR1 SGHTS and CDR2 YDEGEE. This CDR3 comprises 16 residues. V was pared by 4 bases and J by 1 base, with 17 bases between. CDR3 sequence reads: CASSPRRTVTNTEAFF. For the CDR3, the DNA is TGTGCCAGCAGCCCTCGACGGACAGTTACGAACACTGAAGCTTTCTTT.

About this clone itself: This same CDR3 is encoded by further DNA sequences in the sample. The J gene is TRBJ2-3, the V gene TRBV5-1, with TRBD2 matching over 10 bases. V shed 4 bases and J 2 bases; nucleotides not matched to a gene: 4. CDR1 SGHRS and CDR2 YFSETQ come from the germline V gene. The CDR3 has 15 amino acids. The CDR3 loop is CASSVTSGSTDTQYF. CDR3 bases: TGCGCCAGCAGCGTGACTAGCGGGTCCACAGATACGCAGTATTTT.

This clone was counted a single time. The gene calls are TRBV30 and TRBJ1-5; 7 nucleotides line up with TRBD1. V lost 3 bases to trimming and J lost 7 bases; unmatched junction nucleotides: 12. Looked up from germline, CDR1 is GTSNPN and CDR2 is SVGIG (reference sequence). This CDR3 has 15 amino acids. CDR3 coding DNA: TGTGCCTGGAGCCGGAAAGGGGGCAGGGAACAGCCCCAGCATTTT. Amino acid sequence: CAWSRKGGREQPQHF. Together with reference TRBV30 and TRBJ1-5, the CDR3 gives the full variable domain: SQTIHQWPATLVQPVGSPLSLECTVEGTSNPNLYWYRQAAGRGLQLLFYSVGIGQISSEVPQNLSASRPQDRQFILSSKKLLLSDSGFYLCAWSRKGGREQPQHFGDGTRLSIL.

V and J are TRBV5-5 and TRBJ1-5; no firm D call. The CDR3 length is 13 residues. Germline V CDR1 and CDR2: SGHKS, YYEKEE (reference sequence). Trimming pared 0 bases from V and 5 bases from J, leaving 6 bases between. Here the CDR3 DNA reads TGTGCCAGCAGCTTGGGGCGGGATCAGCCCCAGCATTTT. Its protein is CASSLGRDQPQHF.

In this sample, this clone turned up once. The V gene is TRBV5-1, the J gene TRBJ2-2; unclear D gene. The CDR3 runs to 16 residues. The germline V gene encodes CDR1 SGHRS and CDR2 YFSETQ. V was cut by 7 bases and J by 3 bases, with 19 bases left in between. DNA for the CDR3: TGCGCCAGCGGGCTTCAGGCCCTAATAGACACCGGGGAGCTGTTTTTT. Translating it yields CASGLQALIDTGELFF.

J is TRBJ1-3 and V is TRBV19, with D tentatively TRBD1 (6 bases). The germline V gene has CDR1 LNHDA and CDR2 SQIVND (reference sequence). This CDR3 has 12 amino acids. The V and J ends lost 7 bases and 7 bases respectively, with 11 bases between them. CDR3: CASTRGMNTIYF. DNA for the CDR3: TGTGCCAGTACGAGGGGGATGAACACCATATATTTT.

The CDR3 is CASSFGTSGSYGYTF. CDR3 nucleotide sequence: TGTGCCAGCAGTTTCGGGACTTCAGGTTCCTATGGCTACACCTTC. The rearrangement links TRBV27 to TRBJ1-2, with D possibly matching TRBD1 (5 bases). V was pared by 3 bases and J by 4 bases, with 15 bases between. There are 15 residues in the CDR3. Germline assignment: CDR1 MNHEY and CDR2 SMNVEV (reference sequence).

The rearrangement joins TRBV28 to TRBJ1-3, with D perhaps matching TRBD1 (5 bases). V was trimmed by 8 bases and J by 0 bases, leaving 8 bases between them. The CDR3 sequence is 13 residues long. Looked up from germline, CDR1 is MDHEN and CDR2 is SYDVKM. In DNA, the CDR3 is TGTGCCAGCTCAGACAGCTCTGGAAACACCATATATTTT. Its protein is CASSDSSGNTIYF.

This clone occurred once. V gene TRBV5-1 combines with J gene TRBJ1-1, with D possibly TRBD1 on 5 matching bases. The V end lost 2 bases, the J end lost 3 bases, and 14 bases lay between the germline ends. The CDR3 has 15 amino acids. Germline lookup yields CDR1 SGHRS and CDR2 YFSETQ. For the CDR3, the DNA is TGCGCCAGCAGCTTTAAGCAGGGTGGGTACACTGAAGCTTTCTTT. Translated: CASSFKQGGYTEAFF.

The gene calls are TRBV1 and TRBJ2-5; TRBD2, the table's D call, lacks a check against the DNA. The DNA end lines up better with TRBJ2-7; the J call may be wrong. TRBV1 is a documented pseudogene. The CDR3 is 17 residues long. CDR3 sequence: CTSSHGACGLADYEQYF. CDR3 nucleotide sequence: TGCACCAGCAGCCATGGGGCGTGTGGACTGGCGGACTACGAGCAGTACTTC.

The chain joins TRBV28 to TRBJ2-1; TRBD2 matches 11 bases. V shed 5 bases, J shed 8 bases, and the junction held 11 bases outside the gene matches. CDR3 length equals 16 residues. From germline, CDR1 is MDHEN and CDR2 SYDVKM. For the CDR3, the DNA is TGTGCCAGCAGTCCCAATAGCGGGGGGGGCTCTGATGAGCAGTTCTTC. Translated, it gives CASSPNSGGGSDEQFF.

This clone occurred a few times. The chain employs TRBV5-6 and TRBJ1-1, with D hard to call. Trimming cost V 5 bases and J 4 bases, with 18 bases left between them. The CDR3 has 15 amino acids. Germline V gene sequence: CDR1 SGHDT, CDR2 YYEEEE. The CDR3 DNA is TGTGCCAGCAGTACACTTCGGGCCCGGGGCACTGAAGCTTTCTTT. This gives the protein CASSTLRARGTEAFF.

The chain has TRBV7-2 and TRBJ2-5; 9 nucleotides agree with TRBD2. Germline CDR1 and CDR2: SGHTA and FQGNSA. The CDR3 has 18 amino acids. Trimming took 2 bases from V and 6 from J; bases not matched to a gene: 16. The CDR3 protein is CASSLTDPWRGGGKTQYF. CDR3 DNA sequence: TGTGCCAGCAGCTTAACCGATCCTTGGCGGGGGGGCGGGAAGACCCAGTACTTC.